This TCR beta chain was sequenced during a study of blood T cell repertoires in COVID-19. Authors' methods: Using reference gene primer amplification, nucleated cell counts were estimated. Clones were sequenced by immunoSEQ multiplex PCR, and TCRdb holds only the in-frame ones, with some missing. V and J calls and clone size are copied from that table; D and trimming were computed from the DNA. The table lists about 69,000 clones, nearly 90% of them singletons. Trimming removed 6 bases from V and 7 bases from J, with 15 bases in between. The CDR3 loop spans 12 amino acids. CDR1 and CDR2 from the germline V gene are SQVTM and ANQGSEA.

This TCR was recovered from a man in his forties or fifties with acute or convalescent COVID-19. This chain uses TRBV29-1 with TRBJ1-2; D not resolved. Sequencing was performed on peripheral blood. CDR3 region: CSVDLNTGGYTF. DNA for the CDR3: TGCAGCGTCGACCTAAACACGGGTGGCTACACCTTC. Combining the CDR3 with reference TRBV29-1 and TRBJ1-2 gives the whole variable domain SAVISQKPSRDICQRGTSLTIQCQVDSQVTMMFWYRQQPGQSLTLIATANQGSEATYESGFVIDKFPISRPNLTFSTLTVSNMSPEDSSIYLCSVDLNTGGYTFGSGTRLTVV.